A single T cell receptor (beta chain) is shown here with its context. The assay was immunoSEQ multiplex PCR, and TCRdb's table has in-frame clones only and misses some. The sample carries some 330,000 clones, around 87% recorded once. This specimen belongs to a study of blood T cell repertoires in COVID-19. Background on the study: Recovered status applied to Cohort 3 donors who had two consecutive negative PCRs. It also applied to those with clearance or with symptom resolution. The cDNA or gDNA used as material had been derived from T cells, B-cell-depleted T cells, or PBMCs. Samples taken during acute and convalescent COVID-19 were collected in the United States, Italy and Spain.

Living in 24 US areas, the participants were between roughly 18 and 89 years of age. This CDR3 is built from 11 residues. CDR1 is WNHNN, CDR2 SYGVQD, per germline (reference sequence). The V end lost 7 bases, the J end lost 7 bases, and 10 bases lay between the germline ends. This sequence originates from a man aged 35 to 55 in a cohort exposed to, infected with or recovered from COVID-19 (not recorded which). The V and J genes are TRBV10-1 and TRBJ1-1; D ambiguous. The sample was PBMCs or T cells enriched from blood (not recorded which). The CDR3 spells CASTGNNEAFF. The CDR3, as DNA: TGCGCCAGCACGGGGAATAATGAAGCTTTCTTT.